This entry lists 20 T cell receptor beta chains sequenced from one sample in a study of blood T cell repertoires in COVID-19. Profiling relied on immunoSEQ multiplex PCR, and the TCRdb table lists in-frame clones only, not all of them. The repertoire holds 200,000 to 250,000 clones, with 88% as singletons. Sequencing was performed on PBMCs or T cells enriched from blood (not recorded which). The receptors stem from a woman aged 45 to 65 with acute COVID-19.

The V call is TRBV7-8, the J call TRBJ2-7; D might be TRBD2 (6 bases). The V end was cut by 0 bases, the J end by 5 bases, with 11 bases between. This CDR3 has 14 residues. Per the germline V gene, CDR1 is SGHVS and CDR2 is FQNEAQ. The CDR3 DNA reads TGTGCCAGCAGCTTAGCCCCCTGGAGGGACGAGCAGTACTTC. It yields the protein CASSLAPWRDEQYF.

The V and J genes are TRBV18 and TRBJ2-7; 10 bases are shared with TRBD1. CDR3 length: 13 amino acids. Looked up from germline, CDR1 is KGHSH and CDR2 is LQKENI. V shed 6 bases, J shed 7 bases, and the junction held 6 bases outside the gene matches. This CDR3 is CASSPQGQGEQYF. DNA of the CDR3: TGTGCCAGCTCTCCCCAGGGACAGGGGGAGCAGTACTTC.

V is TRBV25-1 and J is TRBJ2-1; 12 bases are a match to TRBD2. Germline V gene lookup returns CDR1 MGHDK and CDR2 SYGVNS. The CDR3 is made up of 15 amino acids. V shed 8 bases and J 1 base; nucleotides not matched to a gene: 3. The CDR3 bases are TGTGCCAGCTCACTAGCGGGAGGATCCTACAATGAGCAGTTCTTC. This encodes CASSLAGGSYNEQFF.

This chain uses TRBV7-9 with TRBJ1-1, with a tentative D call TRBD1 (6 bases). This CDR3 comprises 17 residues. Looked up from germline, CDR1 is SEHNR and CDR2 is FQNEAQ (reference sequence). Between the trimmed V and J ends, which lost 5 bases and 4 bases, there was a span of 23 bases. The CDR3 DNA reads TGTGCCAGCAGCCCTAGACCCGCCAGGGGTTTAACCACTGAAGCTTTCTTT. It is translated as CASSPRPARGLTTEAFF.

This clone was observed a single time. V gene TRBV6-5 combines with J gene TRBJ2-7, with D possibly TRBD2 on 5 matching bases. CDR3 length equals 15 residues. V was pared by 5 bases and J by 0 bases, with 14 bases between. CDR1 is MNHEY, CDR2 SVGAGI, per germline. CDR3 protein: CASSPPGLGSYEQYF. CDR3 nucleotides: TGTGCCAGCAGTCCCCCGGGGTTAGGCTCCTACGAGCAGTACTTC.

The V gene is TRBV29-1, the J gene TRBJ1-3, with D hard to call. V was clipped by 3 bases and J by 3 bases, with 12 bases between them. The germline V gene encodes CDR1 SQVTM and CDR2 ANQGSEA. CDR3 length equals 14 residues. CDR3 residues: CSVERNKGGNTIYF. For the CDR3, the DNA is TGCAGCGTTGAGAGGAACAAAGGTGGAAACACCATATATTTT.

This clone was seen more than once but under ten times. V and J are TRBV27 and TRBJ2-1; 8 nucleotides line up with TRBD2. The germline V gene encodes CDR1 MNHEY and CDR2 SMNVEV (reference sequence). The CDR3 length is 14 residues. V dropped 6 bases and J dropped 9; count of bases not matched to a gene: 10. The CDR3 nucleotides are TGTGCCAGCAGGCCACAGGGACTAGGGGCTGAGCAGTTCTTC. Its protein is CASRPQGLGAEQFF.

The chain uses TRBV7-7 and TRBJ1-4; TRBD1 agrees at 7 bases. V was pared by 5 bases and J by 5 bases, with 8 bases of the junction left unmatched. This CDR3 comprises 15 residues. Germline V gene lookup returns CDR1 SSHAT and CDR2 FNYEAQ (reference sequence). This CDR3 is CASSRTTGRNEKLFF. The DNA for the CDR3 is TGTGCCAGCAGCCGAACGACAGGGAGAAATGAAAAACTGTTTTTT.

The chain employs TRBV19 and TRBJ2-7; D remains unclear. This CDR3 is 13 amino acids long. The ends were cut back, 5 bases at V and 2 bases at J, with 10 bases in the middle. Germline CDR1 reads LNHDA; CDR2 reads SQIVND (reference sequence). The CDR3 DNA follows: TGTGCCAGTAGTCGTCTAGATGCCTACGAGCAGTACTTC. It translates to CASSRLDAYEQYF.

The chain combines TRBV18 with TRBJ2-1, with 11 bases matching TRBD2. The V gene end was trimmed by 3 bases and the J gene end by 8 bases; junction bases not matched to a gene: 6. CDR3 length: 15 residues. Germline CDR1 reads KGHSH; CDR2 reads LQKENI. The CDR3 is CASSPPSGRSDEQFF. Written as DNA, the CDR3 is TGTGCCAGCTCACCCCCTAGCGGGAGGAGTGATGAGCAGTTCTTC.

This clone came up many times. This rearrangement joins TRBV5-1 to TRBJ2-7; a possible D gene is TRBD1 (6 bases). The V and J ends lost 2 bases and 0 bases respectively, with 12 bases between them. Germline assignment: CDR1 SGHRS and CDR2 YFSETQ. This CDR3 comprises 15 residues. In DNA, the CDR3 is TGCGCCAGCAGCTTTGGGACATCCGACTCCTACGAGCAGTACTTC. Translating gives CASSFGTSDSYEQYF.

The V and J genes are TRBV5-1 and TRBJ2-2, with TRBD2 identical over 8 bases. Germline assignment: CDR1 SGHRS and CDR2 YFSETQ. The CDR3 is 14 residues long. With V trimmed by 7 bases and J by 5 bases, 7 bases remained unmatched. CDR3 DNA: TGCGCCAGCCAGGGACTAGAGGTTACCGGGGAGCTGTTTTTT. Protein: CASQGLEVTGELFF.

Written as DNA, the CDR3 is TGTGCCAGTAGCAGACTTCGGACTAGCGGGGCCGTGACGACCGGGGAGCTGTTTTTT. Translating gives CASSRLRTSGAVTTGELFF. The chain couples TRBV19 to TRBJ2-2; TRBD2 agrees at 12 bases. CDR1 is LNHDA, CDR2 SQIVND, per germline (reference sequence). This CDR3 is 19 amino acids long. The junction had 16 bases not matched to a gene; V was cut back by 6 bases and J by 5 bases.

The chain carries TRBV19 and TRBJ1-2; the match to TRBD1 covers 8 bases. The CDR3 spans 15 residues. The V gene end was trimmed by 10 bases and the J gene end by 2 bases; junction bases not matched to a gene: 12. Germline lookup yields CDR1 LNHDA and CDR2 SQIVND (reference sequence). The DNA for the CDR3 is TGTGCCACTAGGAGGTTCACAGGGGGGAACTATGGCTACACCTTC. Protein sequence: CATRRFTGGNYGYTF.

As for this clone: Within the sample, other DNA sequences also encode this same CDR3. This chain joins TRBV7-3 and TRBJ2-3; TRBD1 matches 8 bases. Trimming removed 3 bases from V and 4 bases from J; junction bases left unmatched: 3. The CDR3 covers 14 residues. Germline loops: CDR1 SGHTA, CDR2 FQGTGA. In DNA, the CDR3 is TGTGCCAGCAGCTTCGGACAGGGCGCAGATACGCAGTATTTT. The encoded protein is CASSFGQGADTQYF.

The rearrangement uses TRBV14 and TRBJ2-7, with 7 bases fitting TRBD1. This CDR3 spans 15 amino acids. CDR1 SGHDN and CDR2 FVKESK come from the germline V gene. Trimming removed 5 bases from V and 6 bases from J; junction bases left unmatched: 13. The CDR3 reads CASSLTTGRGSEQYF. The CDR3 region has the DNA TGTGCCAGCAGCTTGACGACAGGGCGAGGCTCCGAGCAGTACTTC.

This rearrangement joins TRBV7-9 to TRBJ2-3, with 9 bases that match TRBD2. J lost 4 bases, V lost 4 bases, and 18 bases had no gene match. CDR3 length: 19 amino acids. Looked up from germline, CDR1 is SEHNR and CDR2 is FQNEAQ (reference sequence). DNA of the CDR3: TGTGCCAGCAGCTCTCTCGCAGAAGTAGCGGGAGTCGAGCCAGATACGCAGTATTTT. It codes for CASSSLAEVAGVEPDTQYF.

V and J are TRBV20-1 and TRBJ1-5, with a possible D match to TRBD1 (6 bases). CDR1 is DFQATT and CDR2 is SNEGSKA in the germline V gene (reference sequence). With 3 bases removed from V and 6 bases from J, the gap between germline ends came to 21 bases. This CDR3 is 16 amino acids long. As DNA, the CDR3 is TGCAGTGCTAGTAGGTACAGGGAGTGGGGGGGTCAGCCCCAGCATTTT. It codes for CSASRYREWGGQPQHF.

The chain recombines TRBV5-4 with TRBJ2-7; possibly TRBD2 for D (6 bases). The V and J ends lost 2 bases and 2 bases respectively, with 14 bases between them. This CDR3 comprises 15 residues. Germline V gene lookup returns CDR1 SGHNT and CDR2 YYREEE (reference sequence). Here the CDR3 reads CASSFGSGHAYEQYF. For the CDR3, the DNA is TGTGCCAGCAGCTTCGGGAGCGGTCATGCCTACGAGCAGTACTTC. The variable domain in full, completed from reference TRBV5-4 and TRBJ2-7, reads ETGVTQSPTHLIKTRGQQVTLRCSSQSGHNTVSWYQQALGQGPQFIFQYYREEENGRGNFPPRFSGLQFPNYSSELNVNALELDDSALYLCASSFGSGHAYEQYFGPGTRLTVT.

The chain joins TRBV28 to TRBJ1-2; the match to TRBD1 covers 7 bases. Germline CDR1 MDHEN, CDR2 SYDVKM. V trimming: 5 bases; J trimming: 0 bases; junction bases outside the gene matches: 3. The CDR3 has 14 amino acids. DNA for the CDR3: TGTGCCAGCAGTCCCGGGACAGCTAACTATGGCTACACCTTC. Protein product: CASSPGTANYGYTF.